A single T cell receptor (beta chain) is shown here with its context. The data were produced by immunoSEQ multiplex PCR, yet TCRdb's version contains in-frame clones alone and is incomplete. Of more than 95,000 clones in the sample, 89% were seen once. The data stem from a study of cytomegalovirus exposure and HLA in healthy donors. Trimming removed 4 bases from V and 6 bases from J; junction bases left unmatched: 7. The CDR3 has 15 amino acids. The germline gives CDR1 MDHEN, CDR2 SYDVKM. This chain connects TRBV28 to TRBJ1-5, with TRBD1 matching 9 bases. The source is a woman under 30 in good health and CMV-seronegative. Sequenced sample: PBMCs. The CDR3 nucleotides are TGTGCCAGCAGTTCGCATACAGGGGGCCCTCAGCCCCAGCATTTT. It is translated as CASSSHTGGPQPQHF.